One and the same sample provided the 21 T cell receptor beta chains below, sequenced in a study of blood T cell repertoires in COVID-19. Generated by immunoSEQ multiplex PCR, the TCRdb table keeps only in-frame clones and is missing some. Of roughly 140,000 clones listed, around 81% are singletons. Sequenced sample: peripheral blood. The receptor source for this set is a human donor in a cohort sampled during active COVID-19.

To note about this clone: At one boundary the junction diverges from the germline segment, which might be a read error. This sequence joins TRBV11-3 and TRBJ2-7, with 9 positions matching TRBD2. This CDR3 spans 11 amino acids. Per the germline V gene, CDR1 is SGHNT and CDR2 is YENEEA. The CDR3 region is CASSFVTSGHF. The DNA of the CDR3 is TGTGCCAGCAGCTTCGTAACTAGCGGGCACTTC.

Only one count was recorded for this clone. V and J are TRBV19 and TRBJ2-1, with TRBD2 matching 11 bases. V lost 3 bases, J lost 5 bases, and 9 bases stayed unmatched. Germline lookup yields CDR1 LNHDA and CDR2 SQIVND (reference sequence). CDR3 size: 17 residues. This CDR3 is CASSIELAGVSHNEQFF. Written as DNA, the CDR3 is TGTGCCAGTAGTATTGAACTAGCGGGAGTTTCCCACAATGAGCAGTTCTTC.

Here the CDR3 DNA reads TGTGCCAGTAGTAGGGGACTAGCGGGAGACAATGAGCAGTTCTTC. Amino acid sequence: CASSRGLAGDNEQFF. The rearrangement joins TRBV19 to TRBJ2-1; 14 bases map to TRBD2. The germline V gene encodes CDR1 LNHDA and CDR2 SQIVND (reference sequence). CDR3 length: 15 amino acids. The J segment lost 5 bases and the V segment lost 4 bases, leaving 1 base of the junction unmatched.

This chain joins TRBV11-3 and TRBJ2-7; 10 bases line up with TRBD1. The ends lost 0 bases at V and 0 bases at J; junction bases unmatched: 5. Germline-derived CDR1 and CDR2 are SGHNT and YENEEA. The CDR3 sequence is 17 residues long. The CDR3, as DNA: TGTGCCAGCAGCTTAGAACCCGGACAGGGGGTCTCCTACGAGCAGTACTTC. Its protein is CASSLEPGQGVSYEQYF.

The V gene is TRBV7-8, the J gene TRBJ2-5, with a weak D call TRBD1 (6 bases). CDR1 SGHVS and CDR2 FQNEAQ come from the germline V gene. Trimming took 1 base from V and 3 from J, leaving 15 bases between them. The CDR3 sequence is 16 residues long. The CDR3: CASSLGASWTEETQYF. The CDR3 nucleotides are TGTGCCAGCAGCTTAGGGGCGAGCTGGACAGAAGAGACCCAGTACTTC.

The chain recombines TRBV10-3 with TRBJ2-5, with a tentative D call TRBD1 (6 bases). Germline loops: CDR1 ENHRY, CDR2 SYGVKD. This CDR3 is built from 15 residues. Deletions cut 0 bases from V and 5 bases from J, with 13 bases between. In DNA form, the CDR3 reads TGTGCCATCAGTGAGTCACCAGGGGTTGGGGAGACCCAGTACTTC. Residues: CAISESPGVGETQYF.

V is TRBV4-3 and J is TRBJ1-6; D might be TRBD1 (5 bases). Germline V lookup: CDR1 LGHNA, CDR2 YSLEER. The V and J ends lost 6 bases and 10 bases respectively, with 28 bases between them. This CDR3 spans 18 amino acids. The CDR3 sequence is CASSWEVQAPNNLSPLHF. In nucleotides, the CDR3 is TGCGCCAGCAGTTGGGAGGTACAGGCCCCCAACAATTTATCACCCCTCCACTTT.

This clone came up once. V and J are TRBV18 and TRBJ2-7; TRBD1 aligns across 9 bases. Unmatched junction bases numbered 2, after V lost 4 bases and J lost 1 base. Looked up from germline, CDR1 is KGHSH and CDR2 is LQKENI. CDR3 length equals 14 residues. The CDR3, as DNA: TGTGCCAGCTCACTGGGGACAGGGTCCTACGAGCAGTACTTC. This sequence encodes CASSLGTGSYEQYF.

Worth noting for this clone: The sample contains more than one DNA sequence encoding this CDR3. The chain employs TRBV6-1 and TRBJ1-4, with a tentative D call TRBD1 (5 bases). V dropped 2 bases and J dropped 6 bases, with 10 bases sitting between them. Germline values: CDR1 MNHNS, CDR2 SASEGT. This CDR3 region has 14 residues. The chain's CDR3 is CASSETGRDEKLFF. CDR3 DNA sequence: TGTGCCAGCAGTGAAACAGGTCGGGATGAAAAACTGTTTTTT.

The genes are TRBV7-8 and TRBJ2-3, with 7 bases lining up with TRBD2. The CDR3 is made up of 15 amino acids. Germline CDR1 is SGHVS and CDR2 is FQNEAQ. The ends lost 0 bases at V and 6 bases at J; junction bases unmatched: 6. The CDR3 DNA reads as TGTGCCAGCAGCTTAGCTGGCGGGAGTGGGGATACGCAGTATTTT. Encoded protein: CASSLAGGSGDTQYF.

The rearrangement uses TRBV6-5 and TRBJ1-2; 7 bases are a match to TRBD1. Germline V CDR1 and CDR2: MNHEY, SVGAGI. V shed 5 bases, J shed 4 bases, and the junction held 4 bases outside the gene matches. The CDR3 consists of 13 residues. The CDR3 region has the DNA TGTGCCAGCAGTACAGGGGCGCCCTATGGCTACACCTTC. Translating gives CASSTGAPYGYTF.

This chain joins TRBV6-6 and TRBJ2-1; 7 nucleotides match TRBD2. CDR1 is MNHNY, CDR2 SVGAGI, per germline (reference sequence). Unmatched junction bases numbered 4, after V lost 0 bases and J lost 8 bases. This CDR3 is 14 amino acids long. This CDR3 reads CASSYSSGGHEQFF. CDR3 coding DNA: TGTGCCAGCAGTTACTCGTCGGGAGGACATGAGCAGTTCTTC.

The count of this clone is one. V gene TRBV6-4 combines with J gene TRBJ2-1; TRBD2 matches at 9 bases. The CDR3 spans 14 residues. Trimming took 7 bases from V and 4 from J; bases not matched to a gene: 5. Germline V lookup: CDR1 MRHNA, CDR2 SNTAGT. CDR3 in DNA: TGTGCCAGCAACGAGCGGGAGGTATACAATGAGCAGTTCTTC. Amino acid sequence: CASNEREVYNEQFF.

V gene TRBV7-6 combines with J gene TRBJ2-7, with 9 bases lining up with TRBD2. The J segment lost 2 bases and the V segment lost 2 bases, leaving 4 bases of the junction unmatched. The CDR3 covers 15 residues. In germline, CDR1 is SGHVS, CDR2 FNYEAQ. CDR3 protein: CASSLIAGETYEQYF. The CDR3 nucleotides read TGTGCCAGCAGCTTAATAGCGGGAGAGACCTACGAGCAGTACTTC.

The chain links TRBV7-3 to TRBJ2-3, with 11 bases identical to TRBD2. Germline V gives CDR1 SGHTA, CDR2 FQGTGA. This CDR3 contains 19 residues. J lost 1 base, V lost 3 bases, and 12 bases had no gene match. CDR3 DNA: TGTGCCAGCAGCTTCATAGCGGGAGGGCCCGATAGGGGCACAGATACGCAGTATTTT. Protein: CASSFIAGGPDRGTDTQYF.

The chain carries TRBV4-1 and TRBJ1-2; TRBD1 matches at 7 bases. The CDR3 runs to 15 residues. Trimming cost V 5 bases and J 3 bases; bases outside gene matches: 9. Germline values: CDR1 MGHRA, CDR2 YSYEKL. CDR3 nucleotide sequence: TGCGCCAGCAGCGTTCCCGGGGACAGCTACTATGGCTACACCTTC. Protein product: CASSVPGDSYYGYTF.

This clone is deemed large. The chain recombines TRBV4-1 with TRBJ2-1; 9 nucleotides match TRBD2. V lost 6 bases and J lost 8; bases outside the gene matches: 5. The CDR3 runs 13 residues. Per germline, CDR1 MGHRA and CDR2 YSYEKL. CDR3 residues: CASRREGHYEQFF. The DNA for the CDR3 is TGCGCCAGCAGGCGGGAGGGGCACTATGAGCAGTTCTTC.

The chain is built from TRBV28 and TRBJ2-7; D is uncertain. V was trimmed by 1 base and J by 1 base, leaving 2 bases between them. CDR3 length: 12 amino acids. Germline assignment: CDR1 MDHEN and CDR2 SYDVKM. The CDR3 spells CASSLLSYEQYF. The CDR3 DNA follows: TGTGCCAGCAGTTTATTATCCTACGAGCAGTACTTC.

The V and J genes are TRBV27 and TRBJ2-7, with D tentatively TRBD2 (5 bases). Trimming took 4 bases from V and 1 from J, leaving 14 bases between them. This CDR3 region has 15 residues. CDR1 and CDR2 (germline): MNHEY, SMNVEV (reference sequence). In DNA, the CDR3 is TGTGCCAGCAGTTCACGAAATAGACTATCCTACGAGCAGTACTTC. It codes for CASSSRNRLSYEQYF.

In its sample, this clone was seen once. The chain employs TRBV18 and TRBJ1-5; D is unresolved. Germline lookup yields CDR1 KGHSH and CDR2 LQKENI. The CDR3 consists of 15 residues. V shed 8 bases and J shed 0 bases, with 14 bases lying between them. This CDR3 is CASTDTQNSNQPQHF. The CDR3 DNA is TGTGCCAGCACCGACACACAGAATAGCAATCAGCCCCAGCATTTT.

CDR3 in DNA: TGCGCCAGCAGCCAAATCAAACTCGGGACAGAGTCTCAAGAGACCCAGTACTTC. Protein product: CASSQIKLGTESQETQYF. V and J are TRBV4-3 and TRBJ2-5; TRBD1 aligns across 7 bases. CDR1 is LGHNA and CDR2 is YSLEER in the germline V gene. The CDR3 has 18 residues. V lost 2 bases to trimming and J lost 2 bases; unmatched junction nucleotides: 14.